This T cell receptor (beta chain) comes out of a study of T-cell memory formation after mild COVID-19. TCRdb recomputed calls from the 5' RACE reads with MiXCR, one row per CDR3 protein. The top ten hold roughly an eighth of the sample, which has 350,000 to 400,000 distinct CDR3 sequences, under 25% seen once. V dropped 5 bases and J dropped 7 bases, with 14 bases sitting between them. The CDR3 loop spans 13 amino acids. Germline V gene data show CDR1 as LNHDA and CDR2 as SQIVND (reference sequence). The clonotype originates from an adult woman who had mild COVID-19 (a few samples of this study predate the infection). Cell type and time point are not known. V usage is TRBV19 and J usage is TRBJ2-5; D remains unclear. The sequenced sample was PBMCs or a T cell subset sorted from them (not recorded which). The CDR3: CASSGRVSGTQYF. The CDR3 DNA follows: TGTGCCAGTAGTGGTCGCGTGAGTGGGACCCAGTACTTC.